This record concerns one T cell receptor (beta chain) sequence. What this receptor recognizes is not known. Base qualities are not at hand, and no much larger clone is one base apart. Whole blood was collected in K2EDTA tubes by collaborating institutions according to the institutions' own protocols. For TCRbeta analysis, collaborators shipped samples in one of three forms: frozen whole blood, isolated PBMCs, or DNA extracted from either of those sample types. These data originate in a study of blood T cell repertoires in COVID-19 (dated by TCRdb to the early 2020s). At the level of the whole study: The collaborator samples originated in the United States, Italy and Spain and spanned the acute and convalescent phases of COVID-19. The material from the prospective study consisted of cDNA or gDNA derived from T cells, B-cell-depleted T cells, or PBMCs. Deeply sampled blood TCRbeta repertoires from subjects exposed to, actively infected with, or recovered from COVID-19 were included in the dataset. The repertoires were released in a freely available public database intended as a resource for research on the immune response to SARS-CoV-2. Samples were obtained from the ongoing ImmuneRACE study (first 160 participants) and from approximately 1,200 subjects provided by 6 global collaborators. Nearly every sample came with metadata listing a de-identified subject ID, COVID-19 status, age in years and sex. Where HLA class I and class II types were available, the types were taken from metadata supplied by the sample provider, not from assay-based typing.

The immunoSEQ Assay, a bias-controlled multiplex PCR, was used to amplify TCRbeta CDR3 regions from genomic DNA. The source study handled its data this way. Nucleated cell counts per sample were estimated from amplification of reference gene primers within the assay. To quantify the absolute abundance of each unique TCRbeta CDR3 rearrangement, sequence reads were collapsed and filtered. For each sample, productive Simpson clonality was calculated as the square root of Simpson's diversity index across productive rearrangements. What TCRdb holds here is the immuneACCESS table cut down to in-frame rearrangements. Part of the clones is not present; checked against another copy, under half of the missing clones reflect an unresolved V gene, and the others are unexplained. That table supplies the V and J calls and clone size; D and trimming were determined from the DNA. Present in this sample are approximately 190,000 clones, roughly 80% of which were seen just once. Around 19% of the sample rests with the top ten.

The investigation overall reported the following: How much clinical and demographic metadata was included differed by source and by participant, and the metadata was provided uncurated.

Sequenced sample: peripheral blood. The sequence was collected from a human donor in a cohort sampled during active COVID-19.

The CDR3 reads CASSGGWLGGELFF. Here is the DNA: TGTGCCAGTAGCGGCGGGTGGCTCGGGGGGGAGCTGTTTTTT. The sequence is built from TRBV19 and TRBJ2-2; perhaps TRBD2 is the D gene, with 5 bases matching. CDR1 LNHDA and CDR2 SQIVND are derived from the germline V gene (reference sequence). V is cut by 6 bases and J by 8 bases, and the space between the germline ends is 16 bases. The cysteine opens and the phenylalanine closes a CDR3 of 14 amino acids. The retained sequence is limited to the CDR3, 42 bases, with the frame set at the first base.